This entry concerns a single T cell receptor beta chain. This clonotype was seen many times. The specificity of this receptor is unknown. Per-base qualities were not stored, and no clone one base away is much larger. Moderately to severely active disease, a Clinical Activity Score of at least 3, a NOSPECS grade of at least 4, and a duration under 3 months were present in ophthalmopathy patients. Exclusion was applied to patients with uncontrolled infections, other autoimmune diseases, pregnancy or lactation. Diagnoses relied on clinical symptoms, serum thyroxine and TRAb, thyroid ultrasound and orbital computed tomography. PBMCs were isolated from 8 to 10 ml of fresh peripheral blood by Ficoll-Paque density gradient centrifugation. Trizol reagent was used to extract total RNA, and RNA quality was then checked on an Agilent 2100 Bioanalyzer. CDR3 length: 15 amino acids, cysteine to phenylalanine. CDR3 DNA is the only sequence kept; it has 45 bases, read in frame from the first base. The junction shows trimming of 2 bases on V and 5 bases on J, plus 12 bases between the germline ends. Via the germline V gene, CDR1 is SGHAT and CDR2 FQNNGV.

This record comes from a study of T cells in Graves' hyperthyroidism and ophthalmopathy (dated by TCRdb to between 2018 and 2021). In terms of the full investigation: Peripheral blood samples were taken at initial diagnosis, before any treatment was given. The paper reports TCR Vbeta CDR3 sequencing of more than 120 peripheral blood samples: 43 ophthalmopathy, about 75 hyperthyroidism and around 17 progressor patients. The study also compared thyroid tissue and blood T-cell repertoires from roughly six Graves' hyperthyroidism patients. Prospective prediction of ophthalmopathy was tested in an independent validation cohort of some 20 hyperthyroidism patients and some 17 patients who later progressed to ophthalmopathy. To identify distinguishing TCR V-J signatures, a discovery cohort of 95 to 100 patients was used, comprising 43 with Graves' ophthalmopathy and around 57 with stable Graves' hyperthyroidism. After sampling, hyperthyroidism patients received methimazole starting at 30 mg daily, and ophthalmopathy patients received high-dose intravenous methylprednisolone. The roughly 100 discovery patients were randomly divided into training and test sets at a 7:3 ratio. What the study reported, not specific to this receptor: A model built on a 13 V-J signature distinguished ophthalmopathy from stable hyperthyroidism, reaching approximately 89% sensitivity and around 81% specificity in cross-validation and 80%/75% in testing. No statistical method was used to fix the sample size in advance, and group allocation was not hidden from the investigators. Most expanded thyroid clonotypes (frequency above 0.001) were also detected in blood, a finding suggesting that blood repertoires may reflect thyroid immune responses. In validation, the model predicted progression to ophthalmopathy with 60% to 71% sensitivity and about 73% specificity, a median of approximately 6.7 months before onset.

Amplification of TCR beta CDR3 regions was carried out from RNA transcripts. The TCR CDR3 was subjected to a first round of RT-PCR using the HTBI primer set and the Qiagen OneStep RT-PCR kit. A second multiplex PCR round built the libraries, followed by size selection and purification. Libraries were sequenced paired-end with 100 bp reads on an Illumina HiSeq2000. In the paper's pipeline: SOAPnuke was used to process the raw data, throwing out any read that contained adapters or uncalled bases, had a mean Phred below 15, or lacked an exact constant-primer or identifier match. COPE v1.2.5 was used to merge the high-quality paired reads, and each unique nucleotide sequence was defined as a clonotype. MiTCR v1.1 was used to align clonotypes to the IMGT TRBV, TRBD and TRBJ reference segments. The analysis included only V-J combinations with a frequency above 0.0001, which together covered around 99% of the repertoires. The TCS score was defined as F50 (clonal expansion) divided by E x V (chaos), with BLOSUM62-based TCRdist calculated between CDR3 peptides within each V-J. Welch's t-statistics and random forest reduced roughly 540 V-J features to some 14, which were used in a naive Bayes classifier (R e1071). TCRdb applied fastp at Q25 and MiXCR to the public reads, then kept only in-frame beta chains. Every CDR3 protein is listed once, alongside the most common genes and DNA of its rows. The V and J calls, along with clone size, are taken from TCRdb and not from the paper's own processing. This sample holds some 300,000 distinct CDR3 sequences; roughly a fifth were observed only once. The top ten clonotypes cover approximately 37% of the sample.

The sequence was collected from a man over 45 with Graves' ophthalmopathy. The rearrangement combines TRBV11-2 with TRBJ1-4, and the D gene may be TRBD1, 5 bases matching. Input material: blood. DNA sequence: TGTGCCAGCAGCTTATCTTCGGGGGGGAATGAAAAACTGTTTTTT. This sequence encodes CASSLSSGGNEKLFF.